This passage covers 22 T cell receptor beta chains from one sample sequenced in a study of T cells in localized non-small cell lung cancer. The table came from immunoSEQ multiplex PCR; TCRdb's copy has only in-frame clones and leaves some out. The sample lists 65,000 to 95,000 clones, about three quarters seen once, with approximately 21% in the top ten. Sequences were derived from PBMCs, sampled before any cancer treatment. The receptors derive from a man aged 40 to 70 with stage II squamous cell lung carcinoma.

The genes are TRBV19 and TRBJ2-5; TRBD2 agrees at 12 bases. This CDR3 region has 18 residues. Germline trimming cut 5 bases from V and 5 bases from J; bases unmatched to any gene: 15. Germline CDR1 reads LNHDA; CDR2 reads SQIVND (reference sequence). In DNA, the CDR3 is TGTGCCAGTAGTTCCCTAGCGGGAGGGCTCCAGGTCCAGGAGACCCAGTACTTC. It yields the protein CASSSLAGGLQVQETQYF.

This clone has more than one count but fewer than ten. CDR3 nucleotides: TGCGCCAGCAGCCAGGAGGGATCCTATGGCTACACCTTC. It encodes CASSQEGSYGYTF. This chain joins TRBV4-1 and TRBJ1-2; no clear D. Germline CDR1 and CDR2: MGHRA and YSYEKL. CDR3 length equals 13 residues. V was cut by 3 bases and J by 4 bases, with 9 bases left in between.

The chain combines TRBV2 with TRBJ1-1, with D unclear. Germline V lookup: CDR1 SNHLY, CDR2 FYNNEI. The V and J ends lost 4 bases and 5 bases respectively, with 14 bases between them. The CDR3 covers 14 residues. The CDR3 protein is CASSGHTAETEAFF. In nucleotides, the CDR3 is TGTGCCAGCAGTGGGCACACGGCGGAAACTGAAGCTTTCTTT.

This chain links TRBV30 with TRBJ1-2; D not certain. This CDR3 contains 13 residues. V lost 0 bases to trimming and J lost 8 bases, with 13 bases between them. CDR1 GTSNPN and CDR2 SVGIG come from the germline V gene (reference sequence). The CDR3 sequence is CAWSVGPSLGYTF. CDR3 DNA sequence: TGTGCCTGGAGTGTAGGTCCGTCCTTAGGCTACACCTTC.

V is TRBV6-5 and J is TRBJ1-3; D ambiguous. CDR3 length: 15 residues. Per the germline V gene, CDR1 is MNHEY and CDR2 is SVGAGI. The V end lost 6 bases, the J end lost 5 bases, and 17 bases lay between the germline ends. The chain's CDR3 is CASRLGRGWRNTIYF. CDR3 DNA: TGTGCCAGCAGACTGGGTCGGGGTTGGAGAAACACCATATATTTT.

The rearrangement uses TRBV6-1 and TRBJ2-7, with D unclear. The germline V gene encodes CDR1 MNHNS and CDR2 SASEGT. Trimming took off 5 bases at V and 2 bases at J, with 10 bases between the two ends. The CDR3 is 13 residues long. This CDR3 is CASSWTSTYEQYF. CDR3 bases: TGTGCCAGCAGTTGGACGTCCACCTACGAGCAGTACTTC.

The chain links TRBV2 to TRBJ1-2, with 9 bases matching TRBD1. The V gene end was trimmed by 4 bases and the J gene end by 4 bases; junction bases not matched to a gene: 7. CDR1 and CDR2 from the germline V gene are SNHLY and FYNNEI. CDR3 length equals 15 residues. The CDR3 bases are TGTGCCAGCAGTGGAGACGCGACAGGGGGCTATGGCTACACCTTC. This gives the protein CASSGDATGGYGYTF.

The sample holds a few counts of this clone. The CDR3 reads CASSPPGAKNIQYF. DNA for the CDR3: TGCGCCAGCAGCCCGCCCGGAGCCAAAAACATTCAGTACTTC. The chain is built from TRBV4-1 and TRBJ2-4, with D uncertain. Germline CDR1 reads MGHRA; CDR2 reads YSYEKL. CDR3 length: 14 residues. Trimming removed 4 bases at V and 0 bases at J, with 7 bases between.

The chain combines TRBV5-1 with TRBJ1-1; the D is unclear. The CDR3 totals 15 residues. Trimming left V 4 bases short and J 1 base short, with 14 bases between. Germline lookup yields CDR1 SGHRS and CDR2 YFSETQ. Written as DNA, the CDR3 is TGCGCCAGCAGCACCAGGACTGTACAGAACACTGAAGCTTTCTTT. It translates to CASSTRTVQNTEAFF.

The V and J genes are TRBV19 and TRBJ1-6; D is unclear. Looked up from germline, CDR1 is LNHDA and CDR2 is SQIVND (reference sequence). With 4 bases removed from V and 7 bases from J, the gap between germline ends came to 14 bases. This CDR3 comprises 15 residues. The CDR3 DNA follows: TGTGCCAGTAGTAGGAAGGGCCGGATCAATTCACCCCTCCACTTT. Translating it yields CASSRKGRINSPLHF.

The chain recombines TRBV9 with TRBJ1-3; no clear D. CDR3 size: 16 residues. Trimming shortened V by 0 bases and J by 6 bases, and 16 bases separated the two germline ends. Germline CDR1 and CDR2: SGDLS and YYNGEE. The CDR3 bases are TGTGCCAGCAGCGTAGGGACTACACAACACTTAAACACCATATATTTT. Translation: CASSVGTTQHLNTIYF.

The chain combines TRBV11-1 with TRBJ1-2; D unclear. Germline V CDR1 and CDR2: SGHAT, FQDESV (reference sequence). CDR3 length equals 13 residues. V dropped 4 bases and J dropped 8 bases, with 14 bases sitting between them. This CDR3 is CASSSQSRGGYTF. In DNA, the CDR3 is TGTGCCAGCAGCTCCCAGAGCCGGGGAGGCTACACCTTC.

The chain combines TRBV18 with TRBJ1-2; D is unresolved. V lost 5 bases and J 4 bases, leaving 11 bases between the germline ends. The germline V gene encodes CDR1 KGHSH and CDR2 LQKENI. The CDR3 is 13 amino acids. The CDR3 spells CASSVDLSYGYTF. The CDR3 nucleotides read TGTGCCAGCTCAGTCGACCTTAGCTATGGCTACACCTTC.

This clone showed up just once. The chain links TRBV6-1 to TRBJ2-1; D possibly corresponds to TRBD2 (5 bases). CDR1 is MNHNS, CDR2 SASEGT, per germline. Trimming removed 7 bases from V and 7 bases from J, with 11 bases in between. The CDR3 length is 12 residues. Here the CDR3 DNA reads TGTGCCAGCAACGGGATAGGGAATGAGCAGTTCTTC. The encoded protein is CASNGIGNEQFF.

The rearrangement links TRBV5-4 to TRBJ2-2; possibly TRBD2 for D (6 bases). Trimming took off 3 bases at V and 6 bases at J, with 12 bases between the two ends. Germline assignment: CDR1 SGHNT and CDR2 YYREEE (reference sequence). This CDR3 contains 14 residues. In DNA form, the CDR3 reads TGTGCCAGCAGCTCGGGACTTTCACCCGGGGAGCTGTTTTTT. Its protein is CASSSGLSPGELFF.

The V gene is TRBV18, the J gene TRBJ2-1; the match to TRBD2 covers 8 bases. The junction had 5 bases not matched to a gene; V was cut back by 2 bases and J by 8 bases. Germline CDR1 is KGHSH and CDR2 is LQKENI. The CDR3 covers 14 residues. The CDR3 is CASSPKRTSYEQFF. For the CDR3, the DNA is TGTGCCAGCTCACCAAAGCGGACTAGCTATGAGCAGTTCTTC.

The rearrangement links TRBV5-4 to TRBJ2-7, with a weak D call TRBD1 (5 bases). V gave up 0 bases and J gave up 5 bases, with 15 bases separating them. Germline V gene lookup returns CDR1 SGHNT and CDR2 YYREEE (reference sequence). The CDR3 is made up of 15 amino acids. The CDR3 nucleotides are TGTGCCAGCAGCTTGGAGGTAGCCAGGGTCCACGAGCAGTACTTC. Protein product: CASSLEVARVHEQYF.

The chain uses TRBV27 and TRBJ1-1; 7 bases fit TRBD1. This CDR3 is built from 15 residues. Unmatched junction bases numbered 7, after V lost 6 bases and J lost 0 bases. Germline CDR1 and CDR2: MNHEY and SMNVEV (reference sequence). This CDR3 reads CASRYRGGMNTEAFF. For the CDR3, the DNA is TGTGCCAGCAGGTACAGGGGTGGGATGAACACTGAAGCTTTCTTT.

This sequence joins TRBV7-9 and TRBJ2-7; TRBD1 matches at 7 bases. There are 14 residues in the CDR3. Germline assignment: CDR1 SEHNR and CDR2 FQNEAQ (reference sequence). The trim removed 5 bases at V and 5 bases at J, leaving 9 bases unmatched. CDR3: CASSHTGAINEQYF. The CDR3 nucleotides are TGTGCCAGCAGCCATACAGGGGCAATAAACGAGCAGTACTTC.

The V and J genes are TRBV18 and TRBJ1-1, with unresolved D. V shed 2 bases and J shed 0 bases, with 4 bases lying between them. Germline V lookup: CDR1 KGHSH, CDR2 LQKENI. The CDR3 loop spans 13 amino acids. This CDR3 is CASSPDLNTEAFF. The CDR3 DNA follows: TGTGCCAGCTCACCAGATTTGAACACTGAAGCTTTCTTT. Based on the CDR3 plus reference TRBV18 and TRBJ1-1, the full variable domain is NAGVMQNPRHLVRRRGQEARLRCSPMKGHSHVYWYRQLPEEGLKFMVYLQKENIIDESGMPKERFSAEFPKEGPSILRIQQVVRGDSAAYFCASSPDLNTEAFFGQGTRLTVV.

The V call is TRBV28, the J call TRBJ2-2; 10 positions agree with TRBD1. The CDR3 extends over 14 amino acids. After removal of 6 bases from V and 4 bases from J, the junction contained 2 bases not matched to a gene. Per the germline V gene, CDR1 is MDHEN and CDR2 is SYDVKM. The CDR3 region has the DNA TGTGCCAGCAGAGGGACAGGGGTCACCGGGGAGCTGTTTTTT. Encoded protein: CASRGTGVTGELFF. Full variable domain (rest looked up from reference TRBV28 and TRBJ2-2): DVKVTQSSRYLVKRTGEKVFLECVQDMDHENMFWYRQDPGLGLRLIYFSYDVKMKEKGDIPEGYSVSREKKERFSLILESASTNQTSMYLCASRGTGVTGELFFGEGSRLTVL.

This chain joins TRBV5-1 and TRBJ2-3, with 7 bases that match TRBD2. V was clipped by 7 bases and J by 9 bases; unmatched bases: 5. Germline values: CDR1 SGHRS, CDR2 YFSETQ. The CDR3 is 11 residues long. The CDR3 nucleotides are TGCGCCAGCCCCCAGGGAGGGACGCAGTATTTT. The encoded protein is CASPQGGTQYF.